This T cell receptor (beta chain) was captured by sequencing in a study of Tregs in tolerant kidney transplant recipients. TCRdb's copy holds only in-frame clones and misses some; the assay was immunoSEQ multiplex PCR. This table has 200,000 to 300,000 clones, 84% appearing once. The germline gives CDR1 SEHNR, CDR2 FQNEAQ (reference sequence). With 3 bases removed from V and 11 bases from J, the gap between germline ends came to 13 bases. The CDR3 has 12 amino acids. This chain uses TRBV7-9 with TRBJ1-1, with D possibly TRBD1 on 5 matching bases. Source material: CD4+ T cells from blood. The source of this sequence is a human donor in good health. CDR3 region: CASSFEGMGAFF. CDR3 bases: TGTGCCAGCAGCTTTGAGGGGATGGGCGCTTTCTTT. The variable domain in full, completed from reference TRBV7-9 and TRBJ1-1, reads DTGVSQNPRHKITKRGQNVTFRCDPISEHNRLYWYRQTLGQGPEFLTYFQNEAQLEKSRLLSDRFSAERPKGSFSTLEIQRTEQGDSAMYLCASSFEGMGAFFGQGTRLTVV.